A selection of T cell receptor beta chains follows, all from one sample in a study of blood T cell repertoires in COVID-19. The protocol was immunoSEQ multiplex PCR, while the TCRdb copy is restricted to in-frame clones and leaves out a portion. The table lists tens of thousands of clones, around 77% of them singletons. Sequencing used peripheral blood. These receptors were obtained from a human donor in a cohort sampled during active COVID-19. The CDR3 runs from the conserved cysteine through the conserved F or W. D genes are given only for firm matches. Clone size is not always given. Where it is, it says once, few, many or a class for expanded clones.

CDR3: CASSQASGLYADTQYF
DNA: TGCGCCAGCAGCCAAGCCAGTGGCCTGTACGCAGATACGCAGTATTTT
V: TRBV4-3
D: NA
size: NA
J: TRBJ2-3

CDR3: CASSLELAPDTQYF
DNA: TGTGCCAGCAGCTTAGAGCTAGCCCCAGATACGCAGTATTTT
V: TRBV7-6
D: NA
size: NA
J: TRBJ2-3

CDR3: CASSLVAGSNNEQFF
DNA: TGTGCCAGCAGCTTAGTAGCGGGATCAAACAATGAGCAGTTCTTC
V: TRBV7-9
D: TRBD2
size: NA
J: TRBJ2-1

CDR3: CASSLLGQGEETQYF
DNA: TGTGCCAGCAGCTTGTTAGGACAGGGTGAGGAGACCCAGTACTTC
V: TRBV5-6
D: TRBD1
size: few
J: TRBJ2-5

CDR3: CASSLPTGYGYTF
DNA: TGCGCCAGCAGCTTGCCGACAGGCTATGGCTACACCTTC
V: TRBV5-1
D: NA
size: once
J: TRBJ1-2

CDR3: CASSDRGVSPLHF
DNA: TGTGCCAGCAGCGACAGGGGAGTATCACCCCTCCACTTT
V: TRBV12-3/TRBV12-4
D: TRBD1
size: NA
J: TRBJ1-6

CDR3: CASSSTGLAGEQYF
DNA: TGTGCCAGCAGCTCTACGGGACTAGCGGGAGAGCAGTACTTC
V: TRBV9
D: TRBD2
size: NA
J: TRBJ2-7

CDR3: CASSLYGRGSGANVLTF
DNA: TGTGCCAGCAGCTTGTATGGCAGAGGCTCCGGGGCCAACGTCCTGACTTTC
V: TRBV5-5
D: NA
size: NA
J: TRBJ2-6

CDR3: CASSPGTSGGDEQFF
DNA: TGTGCCAGCAGCCCCGGGACTAGCGGGGGCGATGAGCAGTTCTTC
V: TRBV5-4
D: TRBD2
size: NA
J: TRBJ2-1

CDR3: CASSPIPVYNSPLHF
DNA: TGTGCCAGCTCACCAATCCCAGTCTATAATTCACCCCTCCACTTT
V: TRBV18
D: NA
size: NA
J: TRBJ1-6